The present T cell receptor beta chain was sequenced within a study of OX40 agonist ivuxolimab in advanced cancers. Looking at the study overall: Three partial responders included one hepatocellular carcinoma patient and two cutaneous melanoma patients.

Clones were read by immunoSEQ multiplex PCR, and TCRdb kept only the in-frame ones, dropping some. The sample contains 25,000 to 35,000 clones, 74% of which appear only once. This CDR3 comprises 14 residues. Trimming left V 4 bases short and J 3 bases short, with 9 bases between. Germline-derived CDR1 and CDR2 are SEHNR and FQNEAQ (reference sequence). The specimen comprised CD4+ or CD8+ T cells sorted from blood, sampled in a trial of the OX40 agonist ivuxolimab. This clonotype originated in an adult with an advanced solid tumor such as melanoma, head and neck, liver or kidney cancer. The genes are TRBV7-9 and TRBJ2-2, with TRBD1 as a possible D gene (6 bases). In DNA, the CDR3 is TGTGCCAGCAGCTCGGACAGCTACACCGGGGAGCTGTTTTTT. Its protein product is CASSSDSYTGELFF.